This TCR beta chain was sequenced in a study of blood T cell repertoires in COVID-19. V lost 8 bases to trimming and J lost 6 bases; unmatched junction nucleotides: 5. Germline V gives CDR1 LNHDA, CDR2 SQIVND (reference sequence). The CDR3 has 13 amino acids. Cohort placement rested on clinical history that participants reported themselves. Only a few counts were recorded for this clone. Authors' methods: Estimation of nucleated cell counts relied on the amplification of reference gene primers. Repertoires were generated with immunoSEQ multiplex PCR, while TCRdb's copy carries only in-frame clones and drops some. The D gene and trimming were derived from the DNA, and the V and J assignments and clone size from that table. This sample yields 200,000 to 250,000 clones, of which 84% are seen a single time; 5.5% to 7.5% belongs to the top ten.

The genes are TRBV19 and TRBJ1-4; 8 nucleotides agree with TRBD1. The receptor comes from a woman aged 35 to 49 who had recovered from COVID-19. The sample taken for sequencing was PBMCs or T cells enriched from blood (not recorded which). CDR3 loop: CASLDRADEKLFF. The CDR3 DNA reads as TGTGCCAGTCTGGACAGGGCGGATGAAAAACTGTTTTTT.